One sample yielded the 10 T cell receptor beta chains listed below, sequenced in a study of blood T cell repertoires in COVID-19. The data were produced by immunoSEQ multiplex PCR, yet TCRdb's version contains in-frame clones alone and is incomplete. This sample has about 210,000 clones, with 70% to 90% found just once. Sequenced: peripheral blood. All receptors derive from a woman older than 75 with acute or convalescent COVID-19.

J is TRBJ1-2 and V is TRBV28; D might be TRBD1 (6 bases). Trimming stripped 6 bases from V and 0 bases from J, with 20 bases between. This CDR3 has 17 amino acids. Germline V CDR1 and CDR2: MDHEN, SYDVKM. CDR3 sequence: CASRPTQGGIANYGYTF. The CDR3 nucleotides are TGTGCCAGCAGGCCGACACAGGGAGGGATAGCTAACTATGGCTACACCTTC.

This chain links TRBV4-3 with TRBJ1-6; D unresolved. This CDR3 has 15 residues. The germline gives CDR1 LGHNA, CDR2 YSLEER. V lost 1 base, J lost 10 bases, and 14 bases lay in between. The CDR3 loop reads CASSQGFIPTSPLHF. The CDR3 nucleotides read TGCGCCAGCAGCCAAGGGTTTATCCCGACATCACCCCTCCACTTT.

The gene calls are TRBV2 and TRBJ1-1; no definite D call. The CDR3 extends over 13 amino acids. V was shortened by 5 bases and J by 11 bases, with 18 bases between the two germline ends. In germline, CDR1 is SNHLY, CDR2 FYNNEI. The chain's CDR3 is CASSLQASPGAFF. Here the CDR3 DNA reads TGTGCCAGCAGTCTCCAGGCCTCCCCTGGGGCTTTCTTT.

This clone was seen more than once but under ten times. The chain links TRBV7-3 to TRBJ2-7; a weak D match, TRBD2 (7 bases). The CDR3 has 15 amino acids. The V end was cut by 3 bases, the J end by 0 bases, with 12 bases between. CDR1 is SGHTA and CDR2 is FQGTGA in the germline V gene. The CDR3 DNA reads as TGTGCCAGCAGCTTGTCAGCGGGACACTCCTACGAGCAGTACTTC. This gives the protein CASSLSAGHSYEQYF.

This rearrangement joins TRBV21-1 to TRBJ1-1. TRBV21-1 is marked as a pseudogene. This CDR3 spans 13 amino acids. CDR3 bases: TGTGCCAGCACCCCCGTGACGGGGACTGAAGCTTTCTTT. This gives the protein CASTPVTGTEAFF.

V usage is TRBV10-3 and J usage is TRBJ1-2; TRBD1 agrees at 7 bases. V gave up 10 bases and J gave up 4 bases; unmatched junction bases: 9. The CDR3 totals 13 residues. Germline loops: CDR1 ENHRY, CDR2 SYGVKD. This chain's CDR3 is CASRQGLSYGYTF. The CDR3 nucleotides read TGTGCCAGCAGACAGGGTCTGAGCTATGGCTACACCTTC.

The J gene is TRBJ2-2, the V gene TRBV10-3; 8 nucleotides line up with TRBD1. The CDR3 length is 13 residues. Germline CDR1 ENHRY, CDR2 SYGVKD. With 6 bases clipped from V and 7 bases from J, the junction kept 4 bases outside the gene matches. The CDR3 region has the DNA TGTGCCATCAGACAGGGGGAAGTCGGGGAGCTGTTTTTT. This codes for CAIRQGEVGELFF.

This clone was detected a few times. The chain has TRBV5-1 and TRBJ1-1; maybe TRBD1 (5 bases). Germline values: CDR1 SGHRS, CDR2 YFSETQ. There are 15 residues in the CDR3. V lost 2 bases to trimming and J lost 2 bases, with 13 bases between them. The CDR3 bases are TGCGCCAGCAGCTTTGCCGGGACTACTAACACTGAAGCTTTCTTT. Translation gives CASSFAGTTNTEAFF. Full variable domain (rest looked up from reference TRBV5-1 and TRBJ1-1): KAGVTQTPRYLIKTRGQQVTLSCSPISGHRSVSWYQQTPGQGLQFLFEYFSETQRNKGNFPGRFSGRQFSNSRSEMNVSTLELGDSALYLCASSFAGTTNTEAFFGQGTRLTVV.

CDR3 bases: TGTGCCAGCAGTTACGGGGTCGGGACAGGCTCCTACGAGCAGTACTTC. Its translation: CASSYGVGTGSYEQYF. V and J are TRBV6-5 and TRBJ2-7; 8 bases are a match to TRBD1. Germline loops: CDR1 MNHEY, CDR2 SVGAGI. With V trimmed by 2 bases and J by 0 bases, 6 bases remained unmatched. This CDR3 is built from 16 residues.

This chain links TRBV14 with TRBJ2-1, with a possible D match to TRBD1 (6 bases). Trimming removed 4 bases at V and 5 bases at J, with 9 bases between. This CDR3 is 13 amino acids long. Per the germline V gene, CDR1 is SGHDN and CDR2 is FVKESK. The CDR3 coding sequence is TGTGCCAGCAGCCCTACAGGGCACAATGAGCAGTTCTTC. Residues: CASSPTGHNEQFF.